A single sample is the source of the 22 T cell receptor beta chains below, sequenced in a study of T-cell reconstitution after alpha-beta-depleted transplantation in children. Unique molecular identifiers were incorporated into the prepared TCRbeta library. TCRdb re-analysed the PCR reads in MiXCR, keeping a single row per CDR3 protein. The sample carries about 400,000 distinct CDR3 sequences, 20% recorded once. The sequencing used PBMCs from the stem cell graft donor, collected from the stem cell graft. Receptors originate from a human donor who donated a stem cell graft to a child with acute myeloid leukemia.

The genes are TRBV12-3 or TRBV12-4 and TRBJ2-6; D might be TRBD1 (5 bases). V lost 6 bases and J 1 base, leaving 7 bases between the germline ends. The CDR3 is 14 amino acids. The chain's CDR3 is CASRRQSGANVLTF. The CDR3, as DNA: TGTGCCAGCAGGCGACAGTCTGGGGCCAACGTCCTGACTTTC.

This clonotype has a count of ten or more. The CDR3 bases are TGCAGTGCTACGACTAGCGGTAGCTACGAGCAGTACTTC. Its translation: CSATTSGSYEQYF. The chain has TRBV20-1 and TRBJ2-7, with 9 nucleotides matching TRBD2. V lost 4 bases, J lost 3 bases, and 4 bases stayed unmatched. Germline V CDR1 and CDR2: DFQATT, SNEGSKA (reference sequence). The CDR3 loop spans 13 amino acids.

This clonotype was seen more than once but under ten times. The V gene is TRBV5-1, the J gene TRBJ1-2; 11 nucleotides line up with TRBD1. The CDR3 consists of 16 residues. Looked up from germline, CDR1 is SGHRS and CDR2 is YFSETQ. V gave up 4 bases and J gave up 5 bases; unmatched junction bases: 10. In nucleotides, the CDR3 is TGCGCCAGCAGCAACAGGCGCGGGGACAGGGGGTATGGCTACACCTTC. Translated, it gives CASSNRRGDRGYGYTF.

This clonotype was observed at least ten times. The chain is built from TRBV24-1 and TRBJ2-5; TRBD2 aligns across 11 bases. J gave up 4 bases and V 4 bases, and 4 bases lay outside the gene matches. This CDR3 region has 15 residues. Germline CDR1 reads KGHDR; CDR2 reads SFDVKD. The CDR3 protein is CATSERLAGIETQYF. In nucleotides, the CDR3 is TGTGCCACCAGTGAGAGACTAGCGGGGATAGAGACCCAGTACTTC.

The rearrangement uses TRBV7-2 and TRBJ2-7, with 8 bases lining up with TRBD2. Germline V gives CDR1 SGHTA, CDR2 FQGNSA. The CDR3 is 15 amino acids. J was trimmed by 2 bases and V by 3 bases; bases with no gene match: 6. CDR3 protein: CASSLVSGSPYEQYF. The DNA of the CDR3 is TGTGCCAGCAGCTTGGTCAGCGGGAGTCCCTACGAGCAGTACTTC.

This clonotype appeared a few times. CDR3 residues: CATSDPGTSSYEQYF. The CDR3 DNA is TGTGCCACCAGTGATCCGGGGACTAGTAGCTACGAGCAGTACTTC. The V gene is TRBV24-1, the J gene TRBJ2-7; the match to TRBD2 covers 8 bases. The CDR3 loop spans 15 amino acids. Germline lookup yields CDR1 KGHDR and CDR2 SFDVKD. V lost 3 bases to trimming and J lost 3 bases; unmatched junction nucleotides: 6.

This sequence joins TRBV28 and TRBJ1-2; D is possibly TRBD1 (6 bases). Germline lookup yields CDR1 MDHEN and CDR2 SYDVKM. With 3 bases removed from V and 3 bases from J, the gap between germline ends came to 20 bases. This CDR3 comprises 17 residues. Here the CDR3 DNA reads TGTGCCAGCAGTTTTACGGGGGCACACTCGATTTACTATGGCTACACCTTC. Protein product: CASSFTGAHSIYYGYTF.

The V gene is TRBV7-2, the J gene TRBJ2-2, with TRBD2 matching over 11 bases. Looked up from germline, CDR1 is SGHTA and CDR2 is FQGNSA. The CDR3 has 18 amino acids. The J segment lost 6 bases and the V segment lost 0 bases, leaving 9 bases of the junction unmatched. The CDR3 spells CASSLALGPSGRSGELFF. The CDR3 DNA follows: TGTGCCAGCAGCTTAGCGCTCGGCCCTAGCGGGAGGTCCGGGGAGCTGTTTTTT.

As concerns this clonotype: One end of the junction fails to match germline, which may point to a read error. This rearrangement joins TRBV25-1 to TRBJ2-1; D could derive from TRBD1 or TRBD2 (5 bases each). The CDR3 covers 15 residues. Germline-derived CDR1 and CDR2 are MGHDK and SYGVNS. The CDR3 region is CAGSELGERNNEQFF. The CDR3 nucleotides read TGTGCCGGCAGTGAATTGGGGGAGCGCAACAATGAGCAGTTCTTC.

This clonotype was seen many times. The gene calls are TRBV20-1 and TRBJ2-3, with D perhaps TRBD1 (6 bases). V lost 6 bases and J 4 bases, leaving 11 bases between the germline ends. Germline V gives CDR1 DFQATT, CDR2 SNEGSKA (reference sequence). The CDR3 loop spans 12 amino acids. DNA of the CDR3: TGCAGTGCCAGCAGGGGACCAGATACGCAGTATTTT. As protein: CSASRGPDTQYF.

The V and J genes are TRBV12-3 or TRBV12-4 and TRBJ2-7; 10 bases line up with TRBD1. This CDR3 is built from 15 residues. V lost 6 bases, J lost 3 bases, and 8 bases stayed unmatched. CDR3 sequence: CASRPPGQGFYEQYF. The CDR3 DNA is TGTGCCAGCAGACCCCCGGGACAGGGGTTCTACGAGCAGTACTTC.

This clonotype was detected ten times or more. The CDR3 sequence is CSAQDRGIYNEQFF. In DNA, the CDR3 is TGCAGTGCTCAGGACAGGGGAATCTACAATGAGCAGTTCTTC. The J gene is TRBJ2-1, the V gene TRBV20-1; 9 positions agree with TRBD1. The junction had 5 bases not matched to a gene; V was cut back by 5 bases and J by 3 bases. Germline CDR1 reads DFQATT; CDR2 reads SNEGSKA (reference sequence). The CDR3 loop spans 14 amino acids.

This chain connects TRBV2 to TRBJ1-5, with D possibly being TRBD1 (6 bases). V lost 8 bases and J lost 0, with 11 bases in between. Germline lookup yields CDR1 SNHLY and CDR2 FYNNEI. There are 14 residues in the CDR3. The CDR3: CASARTDSNQPQHF. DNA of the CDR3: TGTGCCAGCGCTAGGACAGATAGCAATCAGCCCCAGCATTTT.

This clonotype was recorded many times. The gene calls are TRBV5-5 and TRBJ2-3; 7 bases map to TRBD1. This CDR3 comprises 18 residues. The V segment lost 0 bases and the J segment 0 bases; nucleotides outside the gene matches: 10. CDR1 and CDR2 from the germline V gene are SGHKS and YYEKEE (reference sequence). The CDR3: CASSLVGQGDRSTDTQYF. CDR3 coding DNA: TGTGCCAGCAGCTTGGTGGGCCAGGGGGATAGAAGCACAGATACGCAGTATTTT.

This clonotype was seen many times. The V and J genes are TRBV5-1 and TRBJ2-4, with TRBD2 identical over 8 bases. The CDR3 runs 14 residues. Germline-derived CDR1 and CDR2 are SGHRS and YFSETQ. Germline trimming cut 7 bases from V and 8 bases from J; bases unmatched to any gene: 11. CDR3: CASYRGGTGDIQYF. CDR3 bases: TGCGCCAGCTACCGGGGGGGGACGGGTGACATTCAGTACTTC.

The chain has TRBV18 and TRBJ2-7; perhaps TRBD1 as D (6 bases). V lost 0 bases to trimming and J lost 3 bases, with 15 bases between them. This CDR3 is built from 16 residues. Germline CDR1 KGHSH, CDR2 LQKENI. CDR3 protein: CASSPPQGLEDYEQYF. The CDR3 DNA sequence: TGTGCCAGCTCACCACCGCAGGGGCTAGAAGACTACGAGCAGTACTTC. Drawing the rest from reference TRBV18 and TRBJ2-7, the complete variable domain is NAGVMQNPRHLVRRRGQEARLRCSPMKGHSHVYWYRQLPEEGLKFMVYLQKENIIDESGMPKERFSAEFPKEGPSILRIQQVVRGDSAAYFCASSPPQGLEDYEQYFGPGTRLTVT.

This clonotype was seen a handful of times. The CDR3 coding sequence is TGTGCCAGCAGCTTAAATTCCGGTGGGGCCTATGAGCAGTTCTTC. It is translated as CASSLNSGGAYEQFF. The rearrangement uses TRBV7-3 and TRBJ2-1; a possible D gene is TRBD1 (5 bases). This CDR3 has 15 residues. Trimming removed 1 base from V and 8 bases from J, with 15 bases in between. Per the germline V gene, CDR1 is SGHTA and CDR2 is FQGTGA.

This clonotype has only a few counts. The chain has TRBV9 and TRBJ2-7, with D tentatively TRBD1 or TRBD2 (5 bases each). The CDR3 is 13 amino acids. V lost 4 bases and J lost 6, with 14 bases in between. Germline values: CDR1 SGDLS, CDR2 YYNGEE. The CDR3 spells CASSPGTSSEQYF. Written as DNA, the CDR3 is TGTGCCAGCAGCCCTGGGACCTCTTCCGAGCAGTACTTC.

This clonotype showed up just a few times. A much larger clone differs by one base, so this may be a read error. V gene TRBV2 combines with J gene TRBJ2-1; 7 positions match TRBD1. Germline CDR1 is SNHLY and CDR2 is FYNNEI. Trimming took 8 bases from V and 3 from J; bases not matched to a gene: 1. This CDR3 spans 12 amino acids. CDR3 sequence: CASWDSYNEQFF. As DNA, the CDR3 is TGTGCCAGCTGGGACAGCTACAATGAGCAGTTCTTC.

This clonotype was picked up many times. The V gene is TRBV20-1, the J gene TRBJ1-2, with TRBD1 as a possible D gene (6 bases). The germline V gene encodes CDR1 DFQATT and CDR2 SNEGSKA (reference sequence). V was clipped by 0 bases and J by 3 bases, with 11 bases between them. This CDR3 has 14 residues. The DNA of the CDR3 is TGCAGTGCTAGAGAAGATACAGGGTACTATGGCTACACCTTC. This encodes CSAREDTGYYGYTF.

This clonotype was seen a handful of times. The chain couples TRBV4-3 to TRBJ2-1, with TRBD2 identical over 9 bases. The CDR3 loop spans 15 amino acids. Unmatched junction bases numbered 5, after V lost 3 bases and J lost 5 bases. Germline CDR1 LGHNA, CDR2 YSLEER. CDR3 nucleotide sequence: TGCGCCAGCAGCCACCTAGCGGGACTCGACAATGAGCAGTTCTTC. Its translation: CASSHLAGLDNEQFF.

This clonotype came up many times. The CDR3 bases are TGTGCCAGCAGTTTACGGGGGTTTGACAATGAGCAGTTCTTC. Protein sequence: CASSLRGFDNEQFF. The V gene is TRBV12-3 or TRBV12-4, the J gene TRBJ2-1, with a possible D match to TRBD2 (6 bases). The CDR3 loop spans 14 amino acids. Between the trimmed V and J ends, which lost 2 bases and 5 bases, there was a span of 10 bases.